The 32 T cell receptor beta chains below were found in one sample sequenced in a study of T cell changes during pregnancy in multiple sclerosis. Data came from immunoSEQ multiplex PCR; TCRdb stores just in-frame clones and leaves some out. The table lists approximately 100,000 clones, just over 90% of them singletons. The sequenced sample was peripheral blood, obtained in the second trimester of pregnancy. Source of these receptors: a female donor with multiple sclerosis, enrolled in a pregnancy study.

This chain joins TRBV7-3 and TRBJ2-3; 14 positions agree with TRBD2. With V trimmed by 5 bases and J by 2 bases, 12 bases remained unmatched. The germline V gene encodes CDR1 SGHTA and CDR2 FQGTGA. CDR3 size: 19 residues. The CDR3 DNA is TGTGCCAGCAGCACCCCGGGACTAGCGGGAGTGGGGCCCACAGATACGCAGTATTTT. Translation: CASSTPGLAGVGPTDTQYF.

The V call is TRBV19, the J call TRBJ2-2, with no clear D. Germline CDR1 is LNHDA and CDR2 is SQIVND (reference sequence). The CDR3 consists of 12 residues. Trimming left V 3 bases short and J 5 bases short, with 4 bases between. The CDR3 protein is CASSIGTGELFF. DNA for the CDR3: TGTGCCAGTAGTATCGGGACCGGGGAGCTGTTTTTT.

The J gene is TRBJ2-7, the V gene TRBV5-1, with 13 bases identical to TRBD2. Per the germline V gene, CDR1 is SGHRS and CDR2 is YFSETQ. Trimming removed 0 bases from V and 0 bases from J; junction bases left unmatched: 9. The CDR3 covers 19 residues. In DNA form, the CDR3 reads TGCGCCAGCAGCTTGGAACCCGGGACTAGCGGGGTCGTCTCCTACGAGCAGTACTTC. This gives the protein CASSLEPGTSGVVSYEQYF.

The V call is TRBV28, the J call TRBJ1-2; 9 nucleotides match TRBD1. This CDR3 region has 15 residues. Germline V gene data show CDR1 as MDHEN and CDR2 as SYDVKM. J was trimmed by 8 bases and V by 6 bases; bases with no gene match: 13. The CDR3 is CASSPAGQGFKGYTF. The CDR3 DNA reads TGTGCCAGCAGCCCAGCGGGACAGGGCTTCAAGGGCTACACCTTC.

This clone was detected once. CDR3 residues: CAISEFPYSGEANTGELFF. CDR3 sequence (DNA): TGTGCCATCAGTGAGTTTCCATATTCGGGGGAGGCGAACACCGGGGAGCTGTTTTTT. The V and J genes are TRBV10-3 and TRBJ2-2; a possible D gene is TRBD2 (6 bases). Germline CDR1 and CDR2: ENHRY and SYGVKD. V lost 1 base and J 0 bases, leaving 18 bases between the germline ends. The CDR3 totals 19 residues.

The chain recombines TRBV25-1 with TRBJ1-6; TRBD1 aligns across 7 bases. After removal of 4 bases from V and 3 bases from J, the junction contained 0 bases not matched to a gene. CDR3 length: 14 residues. The germline gives CDR1 MGHDK, CDR2 SYGVNS. The CDR3 here is CASSAGGYNSPLHF. In DNA form, the CDR3 reads TGTGCCAGCAGTGCAGGGGGCTATAATTCACCCCTCCACTTT.

The V call is TRBV6-4, the J call TRBJ1-2; the match to TRBD1 covers 8 bases. V lost 5 bases, J lost 8 bases, and 10 bases stayed unmatched. CDR1 is MRHNA and CDR2 is SNTAGT in the germline V gene. CDR3 length: 14 residues. The CDR3 DNA reads as TGTGCCAGCAGTCCCACAGGGGGACAAGTGGGCTACACCTTC. Translating it yields CASSPTGGQVGYTF.

The rearrangement uses TRBV30 and TRBJ1-2; 7 bases are shared with TRBD1. Germline assignment: CDR1 GTSNPN and CDR2 SVGIG (reference sequence). This CDR3 spans 14 amino acids. Trimming took 2 bases from V and 4 from J; bases not matched to a gene: 7. The CDR3, as DNA: TGTGCCTGGAGTACTCGGGACAGACGCTATGGCTACACCTTC. Amino acids: CAWSTRDRRYGYTF.

V is TRBV6-1 and J is TRBJ2-1, with 10 bases aligning to TRBD2. This CDR3 has 13 amino acids. The V gene end was trimmed by 6 bases and the J gene end by 8 bases; junction bases not matched to a gene: 4. CDR1 and CDR2 from the germline V gene are MNHNS and SASEGT. The CDR3 is CASRGTSVHEQFF. In DNA, the CDR3 is TGTGCCAGCAGGGGGACTAGCGTCCATGAGCAGTTCTTC.

This clone was observed a few times. The V gene is TRBV7-3, the J gene TRBJ1-1; D is ambiguous. Trimming removed 3 bases from V and 3 bases from J, with 8 bases in between. Germline V gene data show CDR1 as SGHTA and CDR2 as FQGTGA. The CDR3 is 13 residues long. Here the CDR3 reads CASSLVRDTEAFF. CDR3 coding DNA: TGTGCCAGCAGCTTGGTGCGTGACACTGAAGCTTTCTTT.

The rearrangement uses TRBV13 and TRBJ1-1; D is possibly TRBD1 (6 bases). The CDR3 has 13 residues. Germline V gives CDR1 PRHDT, CDR2 FYEKMQ (reference sequence). Trimming pared 5 bases from V and 3 bases from J, leaving 10 bases between. This chain's CDR3 is CASSLRQDTEAFF. CDR3 nucleotide sequence: TGTGCCAGCAGCCTACGACAGGACACTGAAGCTTTCTTT.

Points on this clone: One end of the junction is discordant with germline, which a read error may explain. This chain links TRBV23-1 with TRBJ1-4, with D uncertain. TRBV23-1 is known as an ORF, though its function is uncertain. The CDR3 runs 13 residues. The CDR3 is CARLRLPNGKLFF. The CDR3 nucleotides are TGCGCCAGACTCAGGCTACCGAATGGAAAACTGTTTTTT.

This chain uses TRBV5-4 with TRBJ1-2; D may be TRBD1 (5 bases). Germline lookup yields CDR1 SGHNT and CDR2 YYREEE (reference sequence). V gave up 4 bases and J gave up 5 bases, with 15 bases separating them. CDR3 size: 14 residues. DNA for the CDR3: TGTGCCAGCAGCCACAACCAGGGTCAGTATGGCTACACCTTC. Its protein is CASSHNQGQYGYTF.

V gene TRBV6-1 combines with J gene TRBJ2-7; no reliable D call. The CDR3 contains 10 residues. V was clipped by 6 bases and J by 6 bases, with 6 bases between them. The germline CDR1 and CDR2 sequences are MNHNS and SASEGT. The CDR3 loop reads CASREREQYF. The CDR3 DNA is TGTGCCAGCAGGGAGCGCGAGCAGTACTTC.

J is TRBJ1-2 and V is TRBV27, with D perhaps TRBD1 (5 bases). Trimming pared 5 bases from V and 6 bases from J, leaving 13 bases between. The germline CDR1 and CDR2 sequences are MNHEY and SMNVEV (reference sequence). The CDR3 loop spans 13 amino acids. The CDR3 coding sequence is TGTGCCAGCAGTCCCTCAGGGCCGGATGGCTACACCTTC. It yields the protein CASSPSGPDGYTF.

V is TRBV5-4 and J is TRBJ1-2; D unresolved. V gave up 5 bases and J gave up 6 bases, with 26 bases separating them. CDR3 length equals 17 residues. Germline assignment: CDR1 SGHNT and CDR2 YYREEE (reference sequence). CDR3 bases: TGTGCCAGCAGGCCTCACTCTGGAAAAGTAGCGGAGGATGGCTACACCTTC. It is translated as CASRPHSGKVAEDGYTF.

The V gene is TRBV27, the J gene TRBJ1-4; no clear D gene. CDR1 MNHEY and CDR2 SMNVEV come from the germline V gene (reference sequence). The CDR3 spans 13 residues. The germline V and J ends were trimmed by 5 bases and 8 bases, with 12 bases remaining between them. CDR3 region: CASSLALGEKLFF. The DNA of the CDR3 is TGTGCCAGCAGTCTAGCGTTGGGCGAAAAACTGTTTTTT.

This clone was counted between two and nine times. The rearrangement joins TRBV19 to TRBJ1-5; D gene unclear. Germline CDR1 reads LNHDA; CDR2 reads SQIVND (reference sequence). The CDR3 consists of 13 residues. V was pared by 1 base and J by 5 bases, with 6 bases between. Written as DNA, the CDR3 is TGTGCCAGTAGTATAGTTCAGGATCAGCCCCAGCATTTT. This encodes CASSIVQDQPQHF.

The chain is built from TRBV2 and TRBJ2-7; 13 bases match TRBD2. CDR3 length: 16 residues. The germline V gene encodes CDR1 SNHLY and CDR2 FYNNEI. The V gene end was trimmed by 6 bases and the J gene end by 6 bases; junction bases not matched to a gene: 11. The CDR3 DNA sequence: TGTGCCAGCAGCCCTCGGACTAGCGGGAGATACGGCGAGCAGTACTTC. This sequence encodes CASSPRTSGRYGEQYF.

The chain employs TRBV18 and TRBJ2-5; tentatively, D is TRBD1 (6 bases). The CDR3 runs 14 residues. V was shortened by 3 bases and J by 1 base, with 9 bases between the two germline ends. Per germline, CDR1 KGHSH and CDR2 LQKENI. CDR3 coding DNA: TGTGCCAGCTCACCCCAGGGGATCCAAGAGACCCAGTACTTC. Its translation: CASSPQGIQETQYF.

This rearrangement joins TRBV11-2 to TRBJ1-3; D is unclear. The CDR3 sequence is 18 residues long. Germline CDR1 and CDR2: SGHAT and FQNNGV. Trimming shortened V by 2 bases and J by 0 bases, and 17 bases separated the two germline ends. CDR3 protein: CASSLRLDGGISGNTIYF. The CDR3 coding sequence is TGTGCCAGCAGCTTAAGACTGGATGGAGGGATCTCTGGAAACACCATATATTTT.

The chain uses TRBV2 and TRBJ2-1, with 10 bases fitting TRBD2. The CDR3 loop spans 15 amino acids. Germline V gene sequence: CDR1 SNHLY, CDR2 FYNNEI. The junction had 8 bases not matched to a gene; V was cut back by 4 bases and J by 8 bases. The CDR3 DNA follows: TGTGCCAGCAGTGTTCTCCCAGCGGGGGGGCATGAGCAGTTCTTC. It yields the protein CASSVLPAGGHEQFF.

The chain joins TRBV19 to TRBJ1-5; D is possibly TRBD1 (6 bases). Deletions cut 2 bases from V and 3 bases from J, with 11 bases between. The CDR3 contains 15 residues. From germline, CDR1 is LNHDA and CDR2 SQIVND (reference sequence). In DNA form, the CDR3 reads TGTGCCAGTAGTATACAACAGGGCCACAATCAGCCCCAGCATTTT. Protein: CASSIQQGHNQPQHF.

The chain uses TRBV10-1 and TRBJ2-5; 14 bases line up with TRBD2. Germline V gene sequence: CDR1 WNHNN, CDR2 SYGVQD (reference sequence). There are 16 residues in the CDR3. Losses at the gene ends were 5 bases for V and 5 bases for J; bases not matched to a gene: 7. The CDR3 spells CASSSGLAGGTETQYF. The CDR3 coding sequence is TGCGCCAGCAGTTCCGGACTAGCGGGAGGAACCGAGACCCAGTACTTC.

This chain connects TRBV7-2 to TRBJ1-2; D uncertain. CDR3 length: 15 residues. Germline lookup yields CDR1 SGHTA and CDR2 FQGNSA. V shed 1 base and J shed 8 bases, with 17 bases lying between them. The CDR3 here is CASSLDRSISGGYTF. The CDR3 nucleotides read TGTGCCAGCAGCTTAGACCGGTCCATCTCGGGGGGCTACACCTTC.

The rearrangement joins TRBV6-1 to TRBJ2-5, with 10 bases matching TRBD1. Germline V gives CDR1 MNHNS, CDR2 SASEGT. The CDR3 extends over 15 amino acids. J gave up 5 bases and V 3 bases, and 6 bases lay outside the gene matches. The CDR3 bases are TGTGCCAGCAGTGAGGTGACAGGGGGCTCGGAGACCCAGTACTTC. Translation: CASSEVTGGSETQYF.

The genes are TRBV27 and TRBJ2-1; 7 bases match TRBD1. Per germline, CDR1 MNHEY and CDR2 SMNVEV (reference sequence). The CDR3 loop spans 16 amino acids. V lost 2 bases and J lost 2; bases outside the gene matches: 6. This chain's CDR3 is CASSLSSGGAYNEQFF. CDR3 DNA sequence: TGTGCCAGCAGTTTAAGTTCAGGGGGAGCCTACAATGAGCAGTTCTTC.

The rearrangement links TRBV27 to TRBJ2-7; 8 nucleotides agree with TRBD1. Germline CDR1 reads MNHEY; CDR2 reads SMNVEV (reference sequence). CDR3 length: 14 amino acids. The V and J ends lost 0 bases and 4 bases, in that order; junction bases with no gene match: 2. The CDR3 here is CASSLSRGLYEQYF. The DNA of the CDR3 is TGTGCCAGCAGTTTATCCAGGGGGCTGTACGAGCAGTACTTC.

The DNA of the CDR3 is TGTGCCAGCATGTCCAGGGCAGGGGCCTACGAGCAGTACTTC. It encodes CASMSRAGAYEQYF. The V and J genes are TRBV27 and TRBJ2-7, with D maybe TRBD1 (6 bases). The CDR3 sequence is 14 residues long. Trimming pared 7 bases from V and 2 bases from J, leaving 15 bases between. Germline V gene data show CDR1 as MNHEY and CDR2 as SMNVEV (reference sequence).

This chain connects TRBV28 to TRBJ1-5; D may be TRBD1 (5 bases). The CDR3 consists of 16 residues. V was pared by 4 bases and J by 3 bases, with 16 bases between. Germline values: CDR1 MDHEN, CDR2 SYDVKM. The CDR3 sequence: CASSYVRPGINQPQHF. The CDR3 DNA follows: TGTGCCAGCAGTTATGTACGGCCAGGGATCAATCAGCCCCAGCATTTT. Combining the CDR3 with reference TRBV28 and TRBJ1-5 gives the whole variable domain DVKVTQSSRYLVKRTGEKVFLECVQDMDHENMFWYRQDPGLGLRLIYFSYDVKMKEKGDIPEGYSVSREKKERFSLILESASTNQTSMYLCASSYVRPGINQPQHFGDGTRLSIL.

V and J are TRBV6-1 and TRBJ1-2, with 7 bases identical to TRBD1. This CDR3 region has 13 residues. The germline gives CDR1 MNHNS, CDR2 SASEGT. V trimming: 6 bases; J trimming: 6 bases; junction bases outside the gene matches: 7. CDR3 in amino acids: CASRPGTVNGYTF. As DNA, the CDR3 is TGTGCCAGCAGACCGGGGACAGTCAATGGCTACACCTTC.

This clone was detected a few times. The chain recombines TRBV19 with TRBJ1-1; D gene ambiguous. Trimming took off 4 bases at V and 0 bases at J, with 6 bases between the two ends. The germline CDR1 and CDR2 sequences are LNHDA and SQIVND (reference sequence). CDR3 length: 13 residues. DNA for the CDR3: TGTGCCAGTAGTAACTCGGTGAACACTGAAGCTTTCTTT. Residues: CASSNSVNTEAFF.